Listed below are T cell receptor beta chains from one sample, sequenced in a study of post-analysis software for immune sequencing data. TCRdb used MiXCR to reprocess the PCR reads, holding one entry per CDR3 protein. The repertoire consists of about 770,000 distinct CDR3 sequences, with about 43% occurring once and the leading ten covering over 4.5%. Sequenced: blood. Source of these receptors: a girl under 18 with multiple sclerosis. CDR3s include the opening cysteine and the closing phenylalanine or tryptophan. The order of the fields is clone size, D gene, V gene, J gene, CDR3 DNA, CDR3 protein. The D gene is left open where the match is weak. Rows may omit the clone size; those that give it use once, few, many or a size class.

>-|TRBD1|TRBV7-9|TRBJ1-6
TGTGCCAGCAGCACGGACAGGGAAGATGATAATTCACCCCTCCACTTT
CASSTDREDDNSPLHF
>-|-|TRBV10-1|TRBJ2-1
TGCGCCAGCAGTCGTCAGGGAACGTCCTACAATGAGCAGTTCTTC
CASSRQGTSYNEQFF
>-|TRBD1|TRBV30|TRBJ2-4
TGTGCCTGGAGTGCAGGGGGACGGGACATTCAGTACTTC
CAWSAGGRDIQYF
>few|TRBD2|TRBV24-1|TRBJ2-4
TGTGCCACCAGTGATTTGGGGACTAGGGGCAAAAACATTCAGTACTTC
CATSDLGTRGKNIQYF
>-|-|TRBV3-1|TRBJ2-3
TGTGCCAGCAGCCGAGAACCCCCTATCAGCAACGGCACAGATACGCAGTATTTT
CASSREPPISNGTDTQYF
>-|-|TRBV3-1|TRBJ2-7
TGTGCCAGCAGCCAAGATCTTCGGACAGTTCAGTACGAGCAGTACTTC
CASSQDLRTVQYEQYF
>-|TRBD2|TRBV6-1|TRBJ2-5
TGTGCCAGCAGTGAAGCGCGGACTAGCGGGTACCAAGAGACCCAGTACTTC
CASSEARTSGYQETQYF
>few|-|TRBV20-1|TRBJ1-5
TGCAGTGCTAGAGCTGGGACTCAGCCCCAGCATTTT
CSARAGTQPQHF
>-|-|TRBV7-9|TRBJ1-2
TGTGTCAGCAGCTTAGAAAGGGACTATGGCTACACCTTC
CVSSLERDYGYTF
>few|-|TRBV5-1|TRBJ2-7
TGCGCCAGCAGCTTGGAAGGCAGGAGCTCCTACGAGCAGTACTTC
CASSLEGRSSYEQYF
>-|TRBD2|TRBV12-5|TRBJ2-1
TGTGCTAGTGGTTTGATGAGACTAGCGGGAGAGCTCGATGAGCAGTTCTTC
CASGLMRLAGELDEQFF
>-|TRBD1|TRBV7-9|TRBJ2-1
TGTGCCAGCAGCTCCCAGGCCAGGGGGCTCTACAATGAGCAGTTCTTC
CASSSQARGLYNEQFF
>few|-|TRBV24-1|TRBJ2-4
TGTGCCACCAGTGTAGGGCCCGGAAACATTCAGTACTTC
CATSVGPGNIQYF
>few|-|TRBV6-6|TRBJ2-7
TGTGCCAGCAGTTACCCAGACAGCGAGCAGTACTTC
CASSYPDSEQYF
>-|-|TRBV20-1|TRBJ2-3
TGCAGTGCTAGATGGGCTAAGACAGATACGCAGTATTTT
CSARWAKTDTQYF
>few|-|TRBV29-1|TRBJ2-7
TGCAGCGTTGAAGCCACAGGGTTGACCTACGAGCAGTACTTC
CSVEATGLTYEQYF
>once|-|TRBV7-2|TRBJ2-5
TGTGCCAGCAGCTCCGACGGACTCCTTCAAGAGACCCAGTACTTC
CASSSDGLLQETQYF
>-|TRBD2|TRBV18|TRBJ2-3
TGTGCCAGCTCACCCCTTCCGGGACTAGCGGGAGTGAGAGATACGCAGTATTTT
CASSPLPGLAGVRDTQYF
>-|-|TRBV5-5|TRBJ2-5
TGTGCCAGCAGCTTGGGGGACGGGGAGACCCAGTACTTC
CASSLGDGETQYF
>-|-|TRBV13|TRBJ2-5
TGTGCCAGCAGCCCTCCAACGGGAAGGGAGGAGACCCAGTACTTC
CASSPPTGREETQYF
>once|-|TRBV7-3|TRBJ2-3
TGTGCCAGCAGCACAGGAGGAGGCACAGATACGCAGTATTTT
CASSTGGGTDTQYF
>-|TRBD1|TRBV5-1|TRBJ2-1
TGCGCCAGCAGCTTGCACCCCGGGACAGGGGGGGATGAGCAGTTCTTC
CASSLHPGTGGDEQFF
>-|-|TRBV14|TRBJ2-7
TGTGCCAGCAGCCCCGTCGACGGTTACGAGCAGTACTTC
CASSPVDGYEQYF
>-|TRBD1|TRBV12-3/TRBV12-4|TRBJ2-5
TGTGTCAGCAGTCCCCGGACAGGGGGGGAGACCCAGTACTTC
CVSSPRTGGETQYF
>-|TRBD2|TRBV5-1|TRBJ2-3
TGCGCCAGCAGCTACGGACTAGCGGGGGCGGATACGCAGTATTTT
CASSYGLAGADTQYF
>once|TRBD1|TRBV11-2|TRBJ1-4
TGTGCCAGCAGTCCGAACAGGGGAGGCGAAAAACTGTTTTTT
CASSPNRGGEKLFF
>many|-|TRBV5-1|TRBJ2-1
TGCGCCAGCAGCTTGGACAGCTACAATGAGCAGTTCTTC
CASSLDSYNEQFF
>-|TRBD2|TRBV27|TRBJ2-3
TGTGCCAGCACCCCCGGGACTAGCAGCACAGATACGCAGTATTTT
CASTPGTSSTDTQYF
>-|TRBD2|TRBV28|TRBJ2-3
TGTGCCAGCAGTTTCAGGCTAGCGGTCGTGGATACGCAGTATTTT
CASSFRLAVVDTQYF
>-|-|TRBV20-1|TRBJ1-1
TGCAGTGCTAGAGATCTGGCACCCCCGAACACTGAAGCTTTCTTT
CSARDLAPPNTEAFF
>-|TRBD1|TRBV6-6|TRBJ1-5
TGTGCCAGCATACGGACAGGGGGCAATCAGCCCCAGCATTTT
CASIRTGGNQPQHF
>-|TRBD1|TRBV18|TRBJ2-3
TGTGCCAGCTCATCGACAGGGAGTTGGTCAGATACGCAGTATTTT
CASSSTGSWSDTQYF
>-|-|TRBV27|TRBJ2-1
TGTGCCGGCAGTTTACTCACCACTGGGCTGAAGGCGGGTGAGCAGTTCTTC
CAGSLLTTGLKAGEQFF
>-|TRBD1|TRBV12-3/TRBV12-4|TRBJ1-6
TGTGCCAGCAGTCCGGGACAGGGCGAGAATTCACCCCTCCACTTT
CASSPGQGENSPLHF
>few|-|TRBV5-1|TRBJ1-1
TGCGCCAGCAGCTTGGAGACTGCGAACACTGAAGCTTTCTTT
CASSLETANTEAFF
>few|-|TRBV20-1|TRBJ2-1
TGCAGTGCTAGAACCAGGGTCCCCTCCTACAATGAGCAGTTCTTC
CSARTRVPSYNEQFF
>few|TRBD2|TRBV19|TRBJ2-3
TGTGCCAGTAGTAACGCGGGAGGGCCTCAGTATTTT
CASSNAGGPQYF
>-|-|TRBV20-1|TRBJ2-1
TGCAGTGCTAGCCCCGTTGCCGGCAGCTCCTACAATGAGCAGTTCTTC
CSASPVAGSSYNEQFF
>few|-|TRBV20-1|TRBJ1-1
TGCAGTGCTAGAGGGTGGGATCGCCGAACTGAAGCTTTCTTT
CSARGWDRRTEAFF
>-|-|TRBV6-2/TRBV6-3|TRBJ1-2
TGTGCCAGCAGTTACGACAGTGGGTATGGCTACACCTTC
CASSYDSGYGYTF
>-|-|TRBV4-2|TRBJ1-2
TGTGCCAGCAGCCCGACCGCGATCGGGAGCGATGGCTACACCTTC
CASSPTAIGSDGYTF
>-|-|TRBV12-3/TRBV12-4|TRBJ1-5
TGTGCCAGCAGTTTAAGTAGGGCCAATCAGCCCCAGCATTTT
CASSLSRANQPQHF
>few|-|TRBV4-2|TRBJ2-7
TGTGCCAGCAGCCCGGTTCCGGCCTCCTACGAGCAGTACTTC
CASSPVPASYEQYF
>-|-|TRBV29-1|TRBJ1-2
TGCAGCGCCGAGGGGGACGGTAACTATGGCTACACCTTC
CSAEGDGNYGYTF
>few|-|TRBV20-1|TRBJ2-5
TGCAGTGCTAGAGATCTAAGGGTCGGGGAGACCCAGTACTTC
CSARDLRVGETQYF
>-|-|TRBV4-1|TRBJ1-2
TGCGCCAGCAGCCAAGATGTCACGCGGGACTATGGCTACACCTTC
CASSQDVTRDYGYTF
>-|TRBD2|TRBV29-1|TRBJ2-4
TGCAGCGTTCAGGGCCTGGACCGGGGGGAGCAGTACTTC
CSVQGLDRGEQYF
>-|TRBD1|TRBV15|TRBJ1-5
TGTGCCACCGGGTCGGACAGGGTCTATAGCAATCAGCCCCAGCATTTT
CATGSDRVYSNQPQHF
>few|TRBD1|TRBV2|TRBJ2-7
TGCGCCAGCAGGGGGGGGACAGGGGTCCCCTACGAGCAGTACTTC
CASRGGTGVPYEQYF
>few|-|TRBV20-1|TRBJ2-7
TGCAGTGCTAGAATGGCGGATGCCTACGAGCAGTACTTC
CSARMADAYEQYF
>-|TRBD1|TRBV11-2|TRBJ2-7
TGTGCCAGCAGCTTATATTCCGGGACAGCCTCCTCGATTTACGAGCAGTACTTC
CASSLYSGTASSIYEQYF
>few|TRBD1|TRBV6-6|TRBJ2-7
TGTGCCAGCAGTTACCCTACCGGGACAGGGGATTCCTACGAGCAGTACTTC
CASSYPTGTGDSYEQYF
>-|TRBD2|TRBV4-1|TRBJ2-1
TGCGCCAGCACCCAAATTACAGCGGGAGGCCAAGAGACCCAGTTCTTC
CASTQITAGGQETQFF
>-|-|TRBV20-1|TRBJ1-1
TGCAGTGCTAGAGACTTAGGCACAGGGTCTCACACTGAAGCTTTCTTT
CSARDLGTGSHTEAFF
>few|-|TRBV20-1|TRBJ2-3
TGCAGTGCTAGGACGGGATTTAGCACAGATACGCAGTATTTT
CSARTGFSTDTQYF